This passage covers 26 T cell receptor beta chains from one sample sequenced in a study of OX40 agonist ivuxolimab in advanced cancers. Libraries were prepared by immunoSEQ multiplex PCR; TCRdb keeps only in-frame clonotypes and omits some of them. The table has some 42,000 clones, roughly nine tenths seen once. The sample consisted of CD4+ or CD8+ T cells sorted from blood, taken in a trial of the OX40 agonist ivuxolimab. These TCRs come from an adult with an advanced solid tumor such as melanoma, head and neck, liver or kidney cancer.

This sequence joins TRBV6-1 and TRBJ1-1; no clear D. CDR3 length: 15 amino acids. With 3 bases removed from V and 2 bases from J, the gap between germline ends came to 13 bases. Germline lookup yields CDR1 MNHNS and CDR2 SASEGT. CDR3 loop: CASSDNGVSNTEAFF. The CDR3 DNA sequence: TGTGCCAGCAGTGACAACGGGGTATCCAACACTGAAGCTTTCTTT.

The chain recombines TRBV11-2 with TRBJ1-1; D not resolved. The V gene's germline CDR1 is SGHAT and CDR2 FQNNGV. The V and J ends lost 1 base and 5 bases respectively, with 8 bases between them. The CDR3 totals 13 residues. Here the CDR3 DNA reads TGTGCCAGCAGCTTAGTGGGCGTAACTGAAGCTTTCTTT. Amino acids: CASSLVGVTEAFF.

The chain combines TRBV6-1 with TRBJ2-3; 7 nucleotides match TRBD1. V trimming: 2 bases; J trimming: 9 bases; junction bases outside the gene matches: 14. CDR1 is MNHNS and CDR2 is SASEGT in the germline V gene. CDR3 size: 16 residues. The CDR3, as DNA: TGTGCCAGCAGTGAATTGTCAGGGGGTGGAACAGGCACGCAGTATTTT. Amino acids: CASSELSGGGTGTQYF.

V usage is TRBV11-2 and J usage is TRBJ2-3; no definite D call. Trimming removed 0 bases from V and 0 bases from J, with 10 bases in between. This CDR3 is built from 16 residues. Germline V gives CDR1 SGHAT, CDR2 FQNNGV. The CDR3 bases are TGTGCCAGCAGCTTAGACGTAACTACTAGCACAGATACGCAGTATTTT. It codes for CASSLDVTTSTDTQYF.

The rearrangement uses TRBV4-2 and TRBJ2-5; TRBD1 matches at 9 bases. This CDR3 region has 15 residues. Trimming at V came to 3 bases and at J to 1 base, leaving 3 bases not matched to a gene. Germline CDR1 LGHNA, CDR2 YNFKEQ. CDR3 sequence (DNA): TGTGCCAGCAGCCAGGGGACAGGGTTCCAAGAGACCCAGTACTTC. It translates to CASSQGTGFQETQYF.

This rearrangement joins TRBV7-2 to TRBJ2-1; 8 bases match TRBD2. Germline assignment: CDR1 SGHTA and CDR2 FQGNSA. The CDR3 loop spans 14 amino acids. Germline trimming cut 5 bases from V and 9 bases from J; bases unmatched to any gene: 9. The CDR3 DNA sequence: TGTGCCAGCAGCCTAGGACTAGCCTCGCTTGAGCAGTTCTTC. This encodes CASSLGLASLEQFF. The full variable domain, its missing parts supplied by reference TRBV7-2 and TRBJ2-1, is GAGVSQSPSNKVTEKGKDVELRCDPISGHTALYWYRQSLGQGLEFLIYFQGNSAPDKSGLPSDRFSAERTGGSVSTLTIQRTQQEDSAVYLCASSLGLASLEQFFGPGTRLTVL.

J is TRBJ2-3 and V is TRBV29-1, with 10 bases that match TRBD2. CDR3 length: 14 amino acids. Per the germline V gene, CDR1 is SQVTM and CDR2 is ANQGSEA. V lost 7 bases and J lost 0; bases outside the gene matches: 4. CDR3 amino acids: CSASLAGSTDTQYF. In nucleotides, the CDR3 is TGCAGCGCTTCACTAGCGGGAAGCACAGATACGCAGTATTTT.

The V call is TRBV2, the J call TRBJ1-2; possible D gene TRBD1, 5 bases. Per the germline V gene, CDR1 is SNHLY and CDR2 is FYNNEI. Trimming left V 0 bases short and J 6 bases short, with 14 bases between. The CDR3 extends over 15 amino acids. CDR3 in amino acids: CASSEARWGGNGYTF. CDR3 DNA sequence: TGTGCCAGCAGTGAAGCAAGGTGGGGGGGAAATGGCTACACCTTC.

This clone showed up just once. CDR3 region: CASSPSQGRTTEAFF. The CDR3 DNA sequence: TGTGCCAGCTCACCCTCCCAGGGGAGGACGACTGAAGCTTTCTTT. The chain is built from TRBV18 and TRBJ1-1; possible D gene TRBD1, 6 bases. The germline V gene encodes CDR1 KGHSH and CDR2 LQKENI. The CDR3 runs 15 residues. Trimming took off 3 bases at V and 5 bases at J, with 16 bases between the two ends.

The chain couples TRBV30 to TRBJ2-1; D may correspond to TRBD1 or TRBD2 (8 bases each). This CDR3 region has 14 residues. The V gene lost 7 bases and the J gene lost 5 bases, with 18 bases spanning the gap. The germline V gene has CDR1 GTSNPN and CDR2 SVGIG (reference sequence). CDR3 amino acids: CASPGGTGNNEQFF. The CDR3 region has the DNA TGTGCCTCCCCGGGAGGGACAGGTAACAATGAGCAGTTCTTC.

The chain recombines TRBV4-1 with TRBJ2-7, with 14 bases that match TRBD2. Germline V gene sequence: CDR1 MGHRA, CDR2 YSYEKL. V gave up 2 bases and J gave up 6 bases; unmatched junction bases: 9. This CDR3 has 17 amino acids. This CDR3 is CASSQTGTSGSPGEQYF. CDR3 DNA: TGCGCCAGCAGCCAAACCGGGACTAGCGGGAGTCCGGGCGAGCAGTACTTC.

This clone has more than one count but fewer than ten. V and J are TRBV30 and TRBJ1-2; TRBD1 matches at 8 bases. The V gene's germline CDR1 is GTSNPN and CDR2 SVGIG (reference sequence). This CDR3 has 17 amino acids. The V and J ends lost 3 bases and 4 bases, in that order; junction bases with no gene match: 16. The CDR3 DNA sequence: TGTGCCTGGAGAGACTGGACAGGGAGGTCGTTAAGCTATGGCTACACCTTC. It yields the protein CAWRDWTGRSLSYGYTF.

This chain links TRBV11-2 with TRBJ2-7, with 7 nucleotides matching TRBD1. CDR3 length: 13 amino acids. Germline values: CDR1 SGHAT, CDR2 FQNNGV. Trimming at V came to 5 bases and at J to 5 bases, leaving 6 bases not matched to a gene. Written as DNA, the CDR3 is TGTGCCAGCAGCATGACAGGGTTCGACGAGCAGTACTTC. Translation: CASSMTGFDEQYF.

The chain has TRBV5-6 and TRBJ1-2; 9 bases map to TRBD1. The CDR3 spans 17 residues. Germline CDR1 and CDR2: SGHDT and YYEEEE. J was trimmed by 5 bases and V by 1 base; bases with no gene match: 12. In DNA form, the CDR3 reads TGTGCCAGCAGCTTGCGTACAGGGGGCGGACCCGCTTATGGCTACACCTTC. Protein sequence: CASSLRTGGGPAYGYTF.

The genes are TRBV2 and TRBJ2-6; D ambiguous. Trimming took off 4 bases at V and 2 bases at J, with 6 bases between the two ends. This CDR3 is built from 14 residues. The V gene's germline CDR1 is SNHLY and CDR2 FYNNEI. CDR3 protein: CASSGDPGANVLTF. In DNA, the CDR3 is TGTGCCAGCAGTGGAGATCCTGGGGCCAACGTCCTGACTTTC.

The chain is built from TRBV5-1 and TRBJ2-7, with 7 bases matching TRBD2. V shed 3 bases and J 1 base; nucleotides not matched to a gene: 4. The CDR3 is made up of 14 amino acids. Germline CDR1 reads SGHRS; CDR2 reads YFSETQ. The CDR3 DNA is TGCGCCAGCAGCTCTCTAGCGGCGTCCTACGAGCAGTACTTC. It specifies CASSSLAASYEQYF. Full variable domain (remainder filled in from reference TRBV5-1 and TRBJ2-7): KAGVTQTPRYLIKTRGQQVTLSCSPISGHRSVSWYQQTPGQGLQFLFEYFSETQRNKGNFPGRFSGRQFSNSRSEMNVSTLELGDSALYLCASSSLAASYEQYFGPGTRLTVT.

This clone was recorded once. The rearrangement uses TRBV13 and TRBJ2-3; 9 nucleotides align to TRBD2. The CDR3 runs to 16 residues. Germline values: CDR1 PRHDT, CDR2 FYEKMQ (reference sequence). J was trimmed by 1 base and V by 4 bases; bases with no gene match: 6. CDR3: CASSSSRLAGTDTQYF. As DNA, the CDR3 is TGTGCCAGCAGCTCCTCTAGACTAGCGGGCACAGATACGCAGTATTTT.

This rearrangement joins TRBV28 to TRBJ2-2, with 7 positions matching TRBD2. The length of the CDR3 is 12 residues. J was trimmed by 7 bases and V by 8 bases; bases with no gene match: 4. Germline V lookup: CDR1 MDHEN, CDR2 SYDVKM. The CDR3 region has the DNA TGTGCCAGCGGGCGGGGGAGCGGGGAGCTGTTTTTT. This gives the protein CASGRGSGELFF.

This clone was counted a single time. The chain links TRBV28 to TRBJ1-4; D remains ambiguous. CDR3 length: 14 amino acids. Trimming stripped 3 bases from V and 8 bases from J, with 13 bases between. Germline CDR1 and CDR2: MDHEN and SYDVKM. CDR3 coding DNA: TGTGCCAGCAGTTTCGACGGCCACCTAGAAAAACTGTTTTTT. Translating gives CASSFDGHLEKLFF.

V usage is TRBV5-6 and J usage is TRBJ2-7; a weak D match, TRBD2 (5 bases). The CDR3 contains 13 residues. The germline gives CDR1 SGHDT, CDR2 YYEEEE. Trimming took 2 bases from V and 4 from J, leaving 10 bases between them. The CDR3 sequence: CASSLGSWYEQYF. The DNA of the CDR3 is TGTGCCAGCAGCTTAGGGAGTTGGTACGAGCAGTACTTC. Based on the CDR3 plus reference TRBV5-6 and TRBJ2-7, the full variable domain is DAGVTQSPTHLIKTRGQQVTLRCSPKSGHDTVSWYQQALGQGPQFIFQYYEEEERQRGNFPDRFSGHQFPNYSSELNVNALLLGDSALYLCASSLGSWYEQYFGPGTRLTVT.

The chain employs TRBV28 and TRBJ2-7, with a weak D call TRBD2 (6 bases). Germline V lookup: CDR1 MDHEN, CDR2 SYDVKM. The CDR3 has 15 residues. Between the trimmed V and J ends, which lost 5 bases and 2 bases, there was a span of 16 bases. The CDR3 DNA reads TGTGCCAGCAGTACGAGCCGGGACTCCGCCTACGAGCAGTACTTC. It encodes CASSTSRDSAYEQYF.

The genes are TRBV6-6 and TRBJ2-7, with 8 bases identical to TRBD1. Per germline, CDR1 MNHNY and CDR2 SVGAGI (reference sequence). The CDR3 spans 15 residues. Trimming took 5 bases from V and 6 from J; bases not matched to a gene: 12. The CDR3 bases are TGTGCCAGCAGTACTCAGAGACAGGGGTTGCGCGAGCAGTACTTC. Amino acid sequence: CASSTQRQGLREQYF.

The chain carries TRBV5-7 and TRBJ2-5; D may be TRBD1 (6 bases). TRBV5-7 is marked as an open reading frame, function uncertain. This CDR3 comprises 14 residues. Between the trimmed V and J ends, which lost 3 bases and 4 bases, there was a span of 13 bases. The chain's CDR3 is CASSSPWGPETQYF. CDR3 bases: TGTGCCAGCAGCTCCCCCTGGGGGCCAGAGACCCAGTACTTC.

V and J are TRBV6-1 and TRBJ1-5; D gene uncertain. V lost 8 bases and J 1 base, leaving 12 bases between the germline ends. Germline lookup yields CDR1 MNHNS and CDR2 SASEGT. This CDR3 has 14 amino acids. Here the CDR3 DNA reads TGTGCCAGCTTCCCGTCGGCGAGCAATCAGCCCCAGCATTTT. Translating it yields CASFPSASNQPQHF.

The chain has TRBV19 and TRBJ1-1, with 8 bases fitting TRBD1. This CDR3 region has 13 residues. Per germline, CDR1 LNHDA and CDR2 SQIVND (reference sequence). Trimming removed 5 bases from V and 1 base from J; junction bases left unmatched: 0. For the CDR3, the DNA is TGTGCCAGTAGTCAGGGGGCGAACACTGAAGCTTTCTTT. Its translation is CASSQGANTEAFF.

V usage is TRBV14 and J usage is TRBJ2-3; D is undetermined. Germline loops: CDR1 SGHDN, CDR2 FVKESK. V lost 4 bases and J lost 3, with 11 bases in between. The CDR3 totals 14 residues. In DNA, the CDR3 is TGTGCCAGCAGCCTGGGGATTTGGACAGATACGCAGTATTTT. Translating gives CASSLGIWTDTQYF.